The 32 T cell receptor beta chains reported below all come from one sample, sequenced in a study of neoadjuvant anti-PD-1 for oral cavity cancer. The assay was immunoSEQ multiplex PCR, and TCRdb's table has in-frame clones only and misses some. The table includes 80,000 to 95,000 clones, 84% detected once. This material consisted of PBMCs, taken before nivolumab (anti-PD-1) treatment. Source of these receptors: a person between 40 and 79 years old with oral cavity squamous cell carcinoma.

The rearrangement uses TRBV5-5 and TRBJ2-1; TRBD1 matches 7 bases. V lost 4 bases to trimming and J lost 5 bases; unmatched junction nucleotides: 9. The CDR3 totals 15 residues. Germline CDR1 is SGHKS and CDR2 is YYEKEE (reference sequence). The CDR3 sequence: CASSLRGSPNNEQFF. The CDR3 nucleotides read TGTGCCAGCAGCCTCAGGGGGAGTCCGAACAATGAGCAGTTCTTC.

This clone was observed a handful of times. The V and J genes are TRBV25-1 and TRBJ2-3; D is possibly TRBD2 (6 bases). Trimming removed 3 bases at V and 2 bases at J, with 9 bases between. CDR3 length: 14 residues. Per germline, CDR1 MGHDK and CDR2 SYGVNS. CDR3 sequence: CASSEGLFTDTQYF. The CDR3 nucleotides are TGTGCCAGCAGTGAGGGACTCTTCACAGATACGCAGTATTTT. The complete variable domain, with remaining parts taken from reference TRBV25-1 and TRBJ2-3, reads EADIYQTPRYLVIGTGKKITLECSQTMGHDKMYWYQQDPGMELHLIHYSYGVNSTEKGDLSSESTVSRIRTEHFPLTLESARPSHTSQYLCASSEGLFTDTQYFGPGTRLTVL.

This clone was detected only a few times. This chain joins TRBV10-3 and TRBJ2-5; D is ambiguous. The CDR3 runs 13 residues. CDR1 and CDR2 from the germline V gene are ENHRY and SYGVKD. Trimming cost V 3 bases and J 3 bases, with 8 bases left between them. The CDR3 DNA is TGTGCCATCAGTGACAGGCAGGAAGAGACCCAGTACTTC. Translation gives CAISDRQEETQYF.

The chain links TRBV5-6 to TRBJ2-7; a possible D gene is TRBD2 (5 bases). The V end was cut by 4 bases, the J end by 4 bases, with 9 bases between. CDR1 and CDR2 (germline): SGHDT, YYEEEE. The CDR3 loop spans 12 amino acids. This CDR3 reads CASSRTSYEQYF. As DNA, the CDR3 is TGTGCCAGCAGCAGAACTAGTTACGAGCAGTACTTC.

V is TRBV5-6 and J is TRBJ2-2; a possible D gene is TRBD2 (5 bases). Trimming took off 2 bases at V and 6 bases at J, with 11 bases between the two ends. The CDR3 is 14 residues long. Germline CDR1 is SGHDT and CDR2 is YYEEEE. The CDR3 region is CASSLGLRPGELFF. The CDR3 DNA follows: TGTGCCAGCAGCTTAGGACTGCGCCCCGGGGAGCTGTTTTTT.

The chain employs TRBV19 and TRBJ1-1, with D tentatively TRBD1 (6 bases). CDR3 length: 14 residues. Trimming took off 6 bases at V and 4 bases at J, with 15 bases between the two ends. The V gene's germline CDR1 is LNHDA and CDR2 SQIVND (reference sequence). The CDR3 bases are TGTGCCAGTAGCCTAACAGGGCTGGGCACTGAAGCTTTCTTT. This encodes CASSLTGLGTEAFF. Complete variable domain (other parts from reference TRBV19 and TRBJ1-1): DGGITQSPKYLFRKEGQNVTLSCEQNLNHDAMYWYRQDPGQGLRLIYYSQIVNDFQKGDIAEGYSVSREKKESFPLTVTSAQKNPTAFYLCASSLTGLGTEAFFGQGTRLTVV.

This clone showed up just once. CDR3 region: CASSIDRATYNEQFF. DNA of the CDR3: TGTGCCAGCAGTATCGACAGGGCCACTTACAATGAGCAGTTCTTC. The rearrangement uses TRBV6-1 and TRBJ2-1; TRBD1 matches 7 bases. Germline lookup yields CDR1 MNHNS and CDR2 SASEGT. The CDR3 covers 15 residues. V shed 5 bases, J shed 4 bases, and the junction held 8 bases outside the gene matches.

The V and J genes are TRBV13 and TRBJ2-3; D ambiguous. Per germline, CDR1 PRHDT and CDR2 FYEKMQ (reference sequence). Trimming removed 3 bases from V and 4 bases from J, with 2 bases in between. This CDR3 spans 11 amino acids. The CDR3 protein is CASSFADTQYF. In DNA, the CDR3 is TGTGCCAGCAGCTTCGCAGATACGCAGTATTTT.

The rearrangement joins TRBV30 to TRBJ1-5; a possible D gene is TRBD1 (6 bases). The V gene's germline CDR1 is GTSNPN and CDR2 SVGIG (reference sequence). V lost 1 base and J lost 2, with 18 bases in between. This CDR3 is built from 17 residues. The CDR3, as DNA: TGTGCCTGGAGTGCTTCCCCGGGGGCCTGGGGCAATCAGCCCCAGCATTTT. Its protein is CAWSASPGAWGNQPQHF.

V usage is TRBV5-1 and J usage is TRBJ2-3; D possibly uses TRBD1 or TRBD2 (7 bases each). The germline V gene has CDR1 SGHRS and CDR2 YFSETQ. The ends were cut back, 3 bases at V and 3 bases at J, with 20 bases in the middle. The CDR3 extends over 17 amino acids. CDR3 nucleotides: TGCGCCAGCAGCTCCCCGTTCCCAGGGGGGGCAACAGATACGCAGTATTTT. Amino acid sequence: CASSSPFPGGATDTQYF. The full variable domain, its missing parts supplied by reference TRBV5-1 and TRBJ2-3, is KAGVTQTPRYLIKTRGQQVTLSCSPISGHRSVSWYQQTPGQGLQFLFEYFSETQRNKGNFPGRFSGRQFSNSRSEMNVSTLELGDSALYLCASSSPFPGGATDTQYFGPGTRLTVL.

The chain combines TRBV27 with TRBJ2-5; 11 bases are shared with TRBD1. In germline, CDR1 is MNHEY, CDR2 SMNVEV (reference sequence). Germline trimming cut 8 bases from V and 5 bases from J; bases unmatched to any gene: 4. The CDR3 consists of 13 residues. The DNA for the CDR3 is TGTGCCAGCGGGACAGGGGGACGGGAGACCCAGTACTTC. It is translated as CASGTGGRETQYF.

This chain uses TRBV5-1 with TRBJ2-3; 9 positions agree with TRBD2. CDR3 size: 16 residues. Trimming removed 0 bases from V and 4 bases from J; junction bases left unmatched: 6. Germline V CDR1 and CDR2: SGHRS, YFSETQ. The CDR3 DNA sequence: TGCGCCAGCAGCTTGGGCCTAGCGGGACCCCCAGATACGCAGTATTTT. Translation gives CASSLGLAGPPDTQYF.

V and J are TRBV2 and TRBJ2-2; D may match TRBD1 or TRBD2 (6 bases each). V lost 6 bases, J lost 2 bases, and 16 bases lay in between. CDR3 length: 16 amino acids. Germline V lookup: CDR1 SNHLY, CDR2 FYNNEI. This CDR3 is CASREDRGLNTGELFF. CDR3 nucleotide sequence: TGTGCCAGCAGGGAGGACCGGGGGCTAAACACCGGGGAGCTGTTTTTT.

The chain is built from TRBV29-1 and TRBJ2-5; 10 nucleotides align to TRBD2. The trim removed 6 bases at V and 2 bases at J, leaving 0 bases unmatched. This CDR3 spans 12 amino acids. The germline V gene encodes CDR1 SQVTM and CDR2 ANQGSEA. The CDR3 coding sequence is TGCAGCGTGGGACTAGCGCAAGAGACCCAGTACTTC. It codes for CSVGLAQETQYF.

The chain links TRBV5-8 to TRBJ2-7, with 11 bases that match TRBD2. After removal of 4 bases from V and 2 bases from J, the junction contained 5 bases not matched to a gene. The CDR3 loop spans 15 amino acids. Germline-derived CDR1 and CDR2 are SGHTS and YDEGEE. The CDR3 DNA sequence: TGTGCCAGCAGCCAACTAGCGGGAGTCACCTACGAGCAGTACTTC. It yields the protein CASSQLAGVTYEQYF.

The chain carries TRBV30 and TRBJ1-5, with D tentatively TRBD1 (5 bases). CDR1 is GTSNPN and CDR2 is SVGIG in the germline V gene (reference sequence). Trimming stripped 2 bases from V and 15 bases from J, with 26 bases between. The CDR3 totals 15 residues. The chain's CDR3 is CAWSRARDINSPRHF. In nucleotides, the CDR3 is TGTGCCTGGAGTCGGGCCAGGGATATCAATTCTCCTCGGCATTTT.

V usage is TRBV2 and J usage is TRBJ2-7; 7 bases are shared with TRBD2. The CDR3 covers 13 residues. Germline trimming cut 5 bases from V and 4 bases from J; bases unmatched to any gene: 5. Germline CDR1 reads SNHLY; CDR2 reads FYNNEI. For the CDR3, the DNA is TGTGCCAGCAGTCGCGGGAGTACTTACGAGCAGTACTTC. Protein: CASSRGSTYEQYF. The whole variable domain, remainder taken from reference TRBV2 and TRBJ2-7, is EPEVTQTPSHQVTQMGQEVILRCVPISNHLYFYWYRQILGQKVEFLVSFYNNEISEKSEIFDDQFSVERPDGSNFTLKIRSTKLEDSAMYFCASSRGSTYEQYFGPGTRLTVT.

The CDR3 DNA follows: TGCGCCAGCAGCTTGGGCGCCCTCGGGGACAACCTAAACATTCAGTACTTC. It is translated as CASSLGALGDNLNIQYF. J is TRBJ2-4 and V is TRBV5-1, with a possible D match to TRBD1 (6 bases). Germline V CDR1 and CDR2: SGHRS, YFSETQ. The V end lost 0 bases, the J end lost 6 bases, and 19 bases lay between the germline ends. The CDR3 totals 17 residues.

J is TRBJ1-5 and V is TRBV30; no definite D call. Germline CDR1 GTSNPN, CDR2 SVGIG (reference sequence). V gave up 2 bases and J gave up 4 bases, with 9 bases separating them. The CDR3 is 13 residues long. The CDR3 is CAWSRRENQPQHF. DNA of the CDR3: TGTGCCTGGAGTAGACGAGAAAATCAGCCCCAGCATTTT.

The rearrangement links TRBV30 to TRBJ2-7; 11 bases are a match to TRBD2. V was pared by 5 bases and J by 9 bases, with 9 bases of the junction left unmatched. The CDR3 runs 13 residues. Germline V gene sequence: CDR1 GTSNPN, CDR2 SVGIG (reference sequence). CDR3 sequence: CAWSGTSGLGQYF. CDR3 coding DNA: TGTGCCTGGTCCGGGACTAGCGGTCTGGGGCAGTACTTC.

The chain uses TRBV6-5 and TRBJ2-2; perhaps TRBD2 as D (6 bases). Germline V lookup: CDR1 MNHEY, CDR2 SVGAGI. V shed 6 bases and J shed 7 bases, with 12 bases lying between them. This CDR3 has 13 amino acids. CDR3 nucleotide sequence: TGTGCCAGCAGCCTTACTAGCATCGGGGAGCTGTTTTTT. Protein product: CASSLTSIGELFF.

J is TRBJ2-2 and V is TRBV19, with TRBD2 as a possible D gene (6 bases). This CDR3 is 15 amino acids long. Looked up from germline, CDR1 is LNHDA and CDR2 is SQIVND (reference sequence). The V gene lost 6 bases and the J gene lost 4 bases, with 15 bases spanning the gap. CDR3 bases: TGTGCCAGTAGGCCCCTATCGGGAGCCACCGGGGAGCTGTTTTTT. It is translated as CASRPLSGATGELFF.

The chain is built from TRBV5-1 and TRBJ2-2, with TRBD2 matching over 11 bases. Germline V gene data show CDR1 as SGHRS and CDR2 as YFSETQ. V gave up 4 bases and J gave up 8 bases; unmatched junction bases: 7. The CDR3 contains 15 residues. CDR3 protein: CASSSLAGGRGELFF. DNA for the CDR3: TGCGCCAGCAGCAGTCTAGCGGGAGGAAGGGGGGAGCTGTTTTTT.

Only one count was recorded for this clone. This rearrangement joins TRBV10-1 to TRBJ2-2, with TRBD2 matching over 10 bases. Germline assignment: CDR1 WNHNN and CDR2 SYGVQD (reference sequence). Unmatched junction bases numbered 6, after V lost 4 bases and J lost 4 bases. This CDR3 has 16 residues. The CDR3 loop reads CASSGSGRQTTGELFF. CDR3 nucleotides: TGCGCCAGCAGTGGTAGCGGGAGGCAAACCACCGGGGAGCTGTTTTTT.

The J gene is TRBJ2-1, the V gene TRBV7-2; D remains ambiguous. The CDR3 extends over 16 amino acids. The V gene's germline CDR1 is SGHTA and CDR2 FQGNSA. The V gene lost 5 bases and the J gene lost 0 bases, with 14 bases spanning the gap. The CDR3 region is CASSADPAASYNEQFF. CDR3 DNA sequence: TGTGCCAGCAGCGCCGACCCAGCTGCCTCCTACAATGAGCAGTTCTTC.

This chain uses TRBV15 with TRBJ1-1, with D uncertain. Trimming took 0 bases from V and 2 from J, leaving 10 bases between them. The germline gives CDR1 LNHNV, CDR2 YYDKDF (reference sequence). This CDR3 has 15 amino acids. CDR3 coding DNA: TGTGCCACCAGCAGAGACACAGCCTCCAACACTGAAGCTTTCTTT. Protein product: CATSRDTASNTEAFF.

The rearrangement uses TRBV2 and TRBJ2-1; TRBD2 matches 8 bases. CDR1 and CDR2 from the germline V gene are SNHLY and FYNNEI. V lost 4 bases and J lost 5; bases outside the gene matches: 10. The CDR3 loop spans 16 amino acids. CDR3 loop: CASSAAGTRGDNEQFF. As DNA, the CDR3 is TGTGCCAGCAGTGCGGCCGGGACTAGGGGCGACAATGAGCAGTTCTTC.

The rearrangement links TRBV5-4 to TRBJ2-2, with D hard to call. Germline CDR1 is SGHNT and CDR2 is YYREEE (reference sequence). V lost 0 bases to trimming and J lost 5 bases, with 5 bases between them. The CDR3 loop spans 13 amino acids. The CDR3 DNA reads TGTGCCAGCAGCTTGGAGGGTACCGGGGAGCTGTTTTTT. Translating gives CASSLEGTGELFF. Drawing the rest from reference TRBV5-4 and TRBJ2-2, the complete variable domain is ETGVTQSPTHLIKTRGQQVTLRCSSQSGHNTVSWYQQALGQGPQFIFQYYREEENGRGNFPPRFSGLQFPNYSSELNVNALELDDSALYLCASSLEGTGELFFGEGSRLTVL.

This clone is a singleton in its sample. The J gene is TRBJ1-1, the V gene TRBV5-6; the D gene is possibly TRBD1 (5 bases). Germline values: CDR1 SGHDT, CDR2 YYEEEE. V lost 4 bases, J lost 4 bases, and 14 bases lay in between. The CDR3 covers 14 residues. CDR3 nucleotide sequence: TGTGCCAGCAGCCTCACGGGGGACCTCACTGAAGCTTTCTTT. It translates to CASSLTGDLTEAFF.

The chain carries TRBV7-8 and TRBJ2-3, with unresolved D. CDR1 is SGHVS and CDR2 is FQNEAQ in the germline V gene. The CDR3 sequence is 19 residues long. Trimming pared 4 bases from V and 1 base from J, leaving 24 bases between. The CDR3 region has the DNA TGTGCCAGCAGCTCCCGGTTTGACTTCAGAGGATTGGGCACAGATACGCAGTATTTT. This sequence encodes CASSSRFDFRGLGTDTQYF.

The rearrangement links TRBV29-1 to TRBJ1-4, with D tentatively TRBD1 (6 bases). The CDR3 length is 14 residues. Looked up from germline, CDR1 is SQVTM and CDR2 is ANQGSEA. Trimming took 6 bases from V and 0 from J, leaving 11 bases between them. This chain's CDR3 is CSVGASATNEKLFF. CDR3 DNA: TGCAGCGTGGGGGCCTCTGCAACTAATGAAAAACTGTTTTTT.

The V gene is TRBV21-1, the J gene TRBJ1-5. TRBV21-1 is flagged as a pseudogene. The length of the CDR3 is 14 residues. The DNA of the CDR3 is TGTGCCAGCAGCAAATCTGATAGCAATCAGCCCCAGCATTTT. It yields the protein CASSKSDSNQPQHF.